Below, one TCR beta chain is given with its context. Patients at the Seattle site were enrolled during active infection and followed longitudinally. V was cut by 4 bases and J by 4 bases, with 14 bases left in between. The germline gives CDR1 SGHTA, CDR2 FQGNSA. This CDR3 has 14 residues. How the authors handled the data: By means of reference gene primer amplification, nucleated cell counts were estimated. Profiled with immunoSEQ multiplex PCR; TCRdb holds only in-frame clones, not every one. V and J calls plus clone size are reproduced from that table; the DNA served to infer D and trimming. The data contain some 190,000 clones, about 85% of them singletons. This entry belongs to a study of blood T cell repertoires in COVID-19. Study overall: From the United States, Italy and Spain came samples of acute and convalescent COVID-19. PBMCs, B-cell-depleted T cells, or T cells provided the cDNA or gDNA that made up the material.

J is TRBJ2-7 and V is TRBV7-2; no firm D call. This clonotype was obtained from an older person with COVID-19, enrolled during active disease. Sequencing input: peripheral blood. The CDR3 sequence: CASSYSGPLYEQYF. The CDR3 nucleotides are TGTGCCAGCAGCTATTCAGGTCCTTTATACGAGCAGTACTTC.